Listed below are T cell receptor beta chains from one sample, sequenced in a study of blood T cell repertoires in COVID-19. Only in-frame clones appear in the TCRdb table, and some are missing; sequencing was by immunoSEQ multiplex PCR. This table has about 240,000 clones, roughly 89% appearing once. The sample taken for sequencing was PBMCs or T cells enriched from blood (not recorded which). Receptors originate from a woman aged 25 to 39 who had recovered from COVID-19. The CDR3 runs from the conserved cysteine through the conserved F or W. A D gene is named only where the DNA matches it firmly. Clone size is given for some rows only: seen once, a few or many times, or a class if the clone is expanded.

TRBV10-3	TRBJ2-1	TRBD2	NA	CAISPGLAGEQFF	TGTGCCATCAGCCCGGGACTAGCCGGGGAGCAGTTCTTC
TRBV28	TRBJ2-3	NA	NA	CASSPPQHGTQYF	TGTGCCAGCAGTCCCCCACAGCACGGTACGCAGTATTTT
TRBV9	TRBJ2-1	NA	NA	CASSVDGTAYNEQFF	TGTGCCAGCAGCGTAGACGGGACTGCGTACAATGAGCAGTTCTTC
TRBV5-1	TRBJ2-3	NA	once	CASSLDRPSTDTQYF	TGCGCCAGCAGCTTGGATCGTCCTAGCACAGATACGCAGTATTTT
TRBV19	TRBJ1-1	TRBD1	few	CASSPRGQGETEAFF	TGTGCCAGTAGCCCTAGAGGACAGGGGGAGACTGAAGCTTTCTTT
TRBV7-9	TRBJ1-1	NA	NA	CASSFASNTEAFF	TGTGCCAGCAGCTTTGCGTCGAACACTGAAGCTTTCTTT
TRBV29-1	TRBJ2-1	TRBD2	NA	CSASPLAGVRNEQFF	TGCAGCGCGTCCCCTCTAGCGGGAGTTCGGAATGAGCAGTTCTTC
TRBV29-1	TRBJ2-5	TRBD1	NA	CSVDPLPGQGDSETQYF	TGCAGCGTTGACCCATTACCGGGACAGGGGGATTCAGAGACCCAGTACTTC
TRBV3-1/TRBV3-2	TRBJ1-1	TRBD1	NA	CASSPLGLGQGTEAFF	TGTGCCAGCAGCCCCCTAGGTTTGGGACAGGGCACTGAAGCTTTCTTT
TRBV27	TRBJ1-2	NA	NA	CASSLGGPFYGYTF	TGTGCCAGCAGTCTCGGGGGGCCCTTCTATGGCTACACCTTC
TRBV30	TRBJ2-7	NA	NA	CAWRKGSSYEQYF	TGTGCCTGGAGGAAAGGTAGCTCCTACGAGCAGTACTTC
TRBV4-3	TRBJ1-2	NA	few	CASSQDLRGRYGYTF	TGCGCCAGCAGCCAAGATTTACGGGGGAGGTATGGCTACACCTTC
TRBV11-3	TRBJ1-3	NA	NA	CASSREPGNTIYF	TGTGCCAGCAGCCGGGAACCTGGAAACACCATATATTTT
TRBV9	TRBJ2-2	TRBD2	NA	CASSVEVSGSTTGELFF	TGTGCCAGCAGCGTAGAAGTTAGCGGGAGTACCACCGGGGAGCTGTTTTTT
TRBV2	TRBJ1-4	NA	NA	CASRTGRNEKLFF	TGTGCCAGCAGGACAGGAAGAAATGAAAAACTGTTTTTT
TRBV7-2	TRBJ2-3	NA	NA	CASSLQGTQYF	TGTGCCAGCAGCTTACAGGGTACGCAGTATTTT
TRBV5-8	TRBJ1-1	TRBD1	NA	CASSKGQMNTEAFF	TGTGCCAGCAGCAAGGGACAGATGAACACTGAAGCTTTCTTT
TRBV5-1	TRBJ2-5	TRBD2	NA	CASSLGLAGEETQYF	TGCGCCAGCAGCCTAGGACTAGCGGGGGAAGAGACCCAGTACTTC
TRBV5-4	TRBJ2-1	TRBD2	NA	CASSLYSGGSSYNEQFF	TGTGCCAGCAGCTTGTACTCCGGCGGGAGTTCCTACAATGAGCAGTTCTTC
TRBV16	TRBJ1-1	NA	NA	CASSQVFTGYTEAFF	TGTGCCAGCAGCCAAGTCTTTACGGGGTACACTGAAGCTTTCTTT
TRBV7-6	TRBJ2-7	TRBD2	NA	CASSLSTSGSSSEQYF	TGTGCCAGCAGCTTATCGACTAGCGGAAGCTCGTCGGAGCAGTACTTC
TRBV6-2/TRBV6-3	TRBJ2-5	TRBD1	NA	CASSFRDRGRGETQYF	TGTGCCAGCAGCTTCCGGGACAGGGGCAGGGGAGAGACCCAGTACTTC
TRBV30	TRBJ2-5	TRBD1	NA	CAWSPPTGIETQYF	TGTGCCTGGAGTCCCCCGACAGGGATAGAGACCCAGTACTTC
TRBV30	TRBJ1-5	NA	NA	CASSAGANQPQHF	TGTGCCTCTTCCGCAGGCGCCAATCAGCCCCAGCATTTT
TRBV19	TRBJ1-5	TRBD1	once	CATRPGDRGNNQPQHF	TGTGCCACCAGACCTGGAGACAGGGGGAACAATCAGCCCCAGCATTTT
TRBV19	TRBJ1-5	TRBD1	once	CASSIDRGREQPQHF	TGTGCCAGTAGTATAGACAGGGGGCGGGAACAGCCCCAGCATTTT
TRBV12-3/TRBV12-4	TRBJ1-1	NA	NA	CASRGGPTEAFF	TGTGCCAGCCGCGGGGGGCCCACTGAAGCTTTCTTT
TRBV28	TRBJ1-6	TRBD1	NA	CASSLPGQGFSPLHF	TGTGCCAGCAGTTTACCAGGACAGGGTTTTTCACCCCTCCACTTT
TRBV7-6	TRBJ1-2	NA	NA	CASSLLESTRTVRRYGYTF	TGTGCCAGCAGCTTACTAGAATCAACAAGGACAGTAAGAAGATATGGCTACACCTTC
TRBV15	TRBJ1-1	NA	NA	CATSRPAPGGAEAFF	TGTGCCACCAGCAGACCGGCCCCGGGGGGGGCTGAAGCTTTCTTT
TRBV7-3	TRBJ2-1	NA	NA	CASSSTPWTANSYNEQFF	TGTGCCAGCAGCTCTACCCCGTGGACAGCAAATTCTTACAATGAGCAGTTCTTC
TRBV19	TRBJ2-4	NA	NA	CASSGSSGNIQYF	TGTGCCAGTAGTGGCTCGTCTGGAAACATTCAGTACTTC
TRBV19	TRBJ2-1	TRBD2	once	CASSIFAGAYNEQFF	TGTGCCAGTAGTATATTTGCGGGGGCCTACAATGAGCAGTTCTTC
TRBV6-5	TRBJ1-5	NA	once	CASRSEVYQPQHF	TGTGCCAGCCGCTCCGAGGTTTATCAGCCCCAGCATTTT
TRBV11-3	TRBJ2-1	TRBD2	NA	CASSTLAGGYNEQFF	TGTGCCAGCAGCACTCTAGCGGGAGGCTACAATGAGCAGTTCTTC
TRBV20-1	TRBJ2-7	NA	NA	CSARPGYEQYF	TGCAGTGCTAGACCAGGATACGAGCAGTACTTC
TRBV30	TRBJ1-2	NA	NA	CAWSVPPGKGYTF	TGTGCCTGGAGTGTACCGCCGGGGAAAGGCTACACCTTC
TRBV19	TRBJ1-3	NA	NA	CASPSDTRNTIYF	TGTGCCAGCCCCTCGGACACCCGAAACACCATATATTTT
TRBV10-3	TRBJ2-3	NA	NA	CAITGGFSDTQYF	TGTGCCATCACCGGAGGCTTTTCAGATACGCAGTATTTT
TRBV7-9	TRBJ2-7	NA	NA	CASSFRGRDYEQYF	TGTGCCAGCAGCTTTAGAGGCAGGGACTACGAGCAGTACTTC
TRBV12-5	TRBJ1-2	NA	once	CASGPGGARGYTF	TGTGCTAGTGGCCCCGGGGGGGCCCGGGGCTACACCTTC
TRBV28	TRBJ2-1	NA	NA	CASSPLYNEQFF	TGTGCCAGCAGTCCCCTTTACAATGAGCAGTTCTTC
TRBV19	TRBJ1-5	NA	NA	CASTQGRNSNQPQHF	TGTGCCAGTACGCAGGGGCGCAATAGCAATCAGCCCCAGCATTTT
TRBV4-1	TRBJ2-1	TRBD2	NA	CASSQGGVNEQFF	TGCGCCAGCAGCCAGGGGGGGGTCAATGAGCAGTTCTTC
TRBV20-1	TRBJ1-2	NA	NA	CSARSGYGYTF	TGCAGTGCTAGGTCGGGATACGGCTACACCTTC
TRBV21-1	TRBJ1-2	NA	once	CASSNDPAQGPGGYTF	TGTGCCAGCAGCAACGATCCTGCCCAGGGGCCCGGGGGCTACACCTTC
TRBV20-1	TRBJ1-2	NA	NA	CSSDGERGYTF	TGCAGTTCGGACGGGGAAAGGGGCTACACCTTC
TRBV5-6	TRBJ2-1	NA	once	CASSPVAPGNEQFF	TGTGCCAGCAGCCCAGTGGCCCCGGGGAATGAGCAGTTCTTC
TRBV18	TRBJ2-2	NA	NA	CASSREAGSTGELFF	TGTGCCAGCTCACGAGAAGCGGGTTCCACCGGGGAGCTGTTTTTT
TRBV15	TRBJ2-7	TRBD1	NA	CATSRDSGTGRNEQYF	TGTGCCACCAGCAGAGATTCAGGGACAGGGAGGAACGAGCAGTACTTC
TRBV28	TRBJ1-1	NA	NA	CASRVPGAQGAFF	TGTGCCAGCAGAGTCCCAGGGGCTCAGGGGGCTTTCTTT
TRBV4-3	TRBJ2-5	NA	NA	CASSQGAGTSQETQYF	TGCGCCAGCAGCCAGGGCGCTGGGACTTCCCAAGAGACCCAGTACTTC
TRBV12-3/TRBV12-4	TRBJ1-1	NA	many	CASSISKEGKAFF	TGTGCCAGCAGTATTTCGAAGGAGGGTAAAGCTTTCTTT
TRBV6-5	TRBJ2-7	TRBD1	NA	CASSYSRQGASYEQYF	TGTGCCAGCAGTTACTCGCGGCAGGGGGCCTCCTACGAGCAGTACTTC
TRBV30	TRBJ1-1	NA	NA	CAWSVLGGTGEAFF	TGTGCCTGGAGTGTACTGGGGGGGACCGGGGAAGCTTTCTTT